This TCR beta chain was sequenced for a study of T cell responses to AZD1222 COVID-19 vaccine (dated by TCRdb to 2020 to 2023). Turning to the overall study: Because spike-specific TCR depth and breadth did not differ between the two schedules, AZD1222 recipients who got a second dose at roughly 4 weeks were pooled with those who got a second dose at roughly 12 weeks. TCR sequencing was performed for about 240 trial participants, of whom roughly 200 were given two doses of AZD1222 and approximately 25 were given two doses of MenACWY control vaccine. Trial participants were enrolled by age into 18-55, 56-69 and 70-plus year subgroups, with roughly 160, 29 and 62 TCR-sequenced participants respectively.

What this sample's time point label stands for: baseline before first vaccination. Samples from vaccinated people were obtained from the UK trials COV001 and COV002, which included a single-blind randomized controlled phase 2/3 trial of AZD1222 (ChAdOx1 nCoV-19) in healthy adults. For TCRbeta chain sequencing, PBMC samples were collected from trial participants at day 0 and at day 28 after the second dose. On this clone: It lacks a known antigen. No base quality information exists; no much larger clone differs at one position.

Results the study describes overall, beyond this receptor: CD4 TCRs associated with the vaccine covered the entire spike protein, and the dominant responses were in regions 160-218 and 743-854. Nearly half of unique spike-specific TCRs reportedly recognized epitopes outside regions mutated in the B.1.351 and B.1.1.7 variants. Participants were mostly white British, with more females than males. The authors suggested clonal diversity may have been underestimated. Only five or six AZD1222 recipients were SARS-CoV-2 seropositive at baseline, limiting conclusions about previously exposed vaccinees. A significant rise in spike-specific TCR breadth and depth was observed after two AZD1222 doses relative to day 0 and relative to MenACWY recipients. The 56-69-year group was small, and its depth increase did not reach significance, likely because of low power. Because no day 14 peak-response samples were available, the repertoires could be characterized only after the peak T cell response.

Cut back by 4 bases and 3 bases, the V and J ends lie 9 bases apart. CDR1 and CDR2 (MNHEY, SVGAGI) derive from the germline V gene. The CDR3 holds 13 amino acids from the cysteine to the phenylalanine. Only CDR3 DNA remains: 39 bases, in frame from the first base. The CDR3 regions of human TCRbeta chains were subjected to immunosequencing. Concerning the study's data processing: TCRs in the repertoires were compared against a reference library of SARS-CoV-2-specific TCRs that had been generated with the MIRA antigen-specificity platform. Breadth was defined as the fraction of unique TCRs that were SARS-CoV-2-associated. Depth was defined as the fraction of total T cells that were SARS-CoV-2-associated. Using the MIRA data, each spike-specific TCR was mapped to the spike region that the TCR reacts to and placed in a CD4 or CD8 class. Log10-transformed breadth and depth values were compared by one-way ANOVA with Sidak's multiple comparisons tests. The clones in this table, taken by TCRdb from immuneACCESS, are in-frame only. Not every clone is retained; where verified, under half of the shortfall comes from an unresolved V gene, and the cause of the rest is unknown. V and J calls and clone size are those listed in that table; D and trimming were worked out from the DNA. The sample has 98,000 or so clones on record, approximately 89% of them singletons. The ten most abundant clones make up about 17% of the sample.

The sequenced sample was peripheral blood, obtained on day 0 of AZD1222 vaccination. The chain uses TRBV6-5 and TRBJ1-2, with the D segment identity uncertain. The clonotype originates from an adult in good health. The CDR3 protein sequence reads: CASSSGYDYGYTF. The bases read TGTGCCAGCAGTTCGGGGTATGACTATGGCTACACCTTC.